This T cell receptor (beta chain) was captured by sequencing in a study of T cell repertoires in cytomegalovirus infection. General study points: HLA-C-restricted CMV-specific TCR beta clonotypes were dominant in the ex vivo response.

One entry per CDR3 protein results from TCRdb running MiXCR on the reads. Of more than 150,000 distinct CDR3 sequences in the sample, roughly a quarter are singletons; the top ten hold around 9.9%. With regard to this clonotype: Antigen specificity is unknown.

The CDR3 contains 12 residues. V was clipped by 6 bases and J by 5 bases, with 10 bases between them. Germline assignment: CDR1 DFQATT and CDR2 SNEGSKA (reference sequence). This TCR came from a human donor in good health (CMV status not recorded). Some clones in this sample may be carry-over from other donors' samples. The V and J genes are TRBV20-1 and TRBJ2-2, with TRBD2 as a possible D gene (5 bases). What was sequenced was PBMCs. CDR3 nucleotide sequence: TGCAGTGCCATCGGGATGACCGGGGAGCTGTTTTTT. Residues: CSAIGMTGELFF.